What follows are 21 T cell receptor beta chains derived from one specimen sequenced in a study of blood T cell repertoires in COVID-19. The assay was immunoSEQ multiplex PCR, and TCRdb's table has in-frame clones only and misses some. The table includes 320,000 or so clones, around 90% detected once. Sequencing used PBMCs or T cells enriched from blood (not recorded which). The receptors were gathered from a man between 60 and 75 years old who had recovered from COVID-19.

This clone came up once. The rearrangement joins TRBV19 to TRBJ2-7; 7 bases are shared with TRBD1. CDR1 is LNHDA, CDR2 SQIVND, per germline (reference sequence). The length of the CDR3 is 12 residues. Trimming at V came to 9 bases and at J to 0 bases, leaving 2 bases not matched to a gene. Here the CDR3 DNA reads TGTGCCAGCGGACAGGTCTCCTACGAGCAGTACTTC. This sequence encodes CASGQVSYEQYF.

The chain's CDR3 is CASNTLVAYEQYF. The CDR3 DNA is TGTGCCAGCAACACCCTCGTCGCCTACGAGCAGTACTTC. This chain uses TRBV2 with TRBJ2-7; D gene unclear. The CDR3 runs to 13 residues. V lost 7 bases and J 2 bases, leaving 12 bases between the germline ends. Per germline, CDR1 SNHLY and CDR2 FYNNEI.

The J gene is TRBJ1-4, the V gene TRBV5-8; D not certain. This CDR3 contains 15 residues. Trimming removed 0 bases from V and 4 bases from J, with 10 bases in between. Germline V lookup: CDR1 SGHTS, CDR2 YDEGEE. The CDR3 spells CASSLGAVNNEKLFF. DNA of the CDR3: TGTGCCAGCAGCTTGGGGGCAGTTAATAATGAAAAACTGTTTTTT.

The genes are TRBV4-3 and TRBJ2-1; 7 positions agree with TRBD2. V dropped 4 bases and J dropped 7; count of bases not matched to a gene: 10. Germline V gene data show CDR1 as LGHNA and CDR2 as YSLEER. This CDR3 has 15 residues. Written as DNA, the CDR3 is TGCGCCAGCAGCCCCACATTGGGGGGGGGTAATGAGCAGTTCTTC. Translating gives CASSPTLGGGNEQFF.

The chain employs TRBV28 and TRBJ2-1, with TRBD1 as a possible D gene (7 bases). CDR3 size: 16 residues. The germline V gene encodes CDR1 MDHEN and CDR2 SYDVKM. Trimming pared 4 bases from V and 0 bases from J, leaving 13 bases between. CDR3 in amino acids: CASSSSGGSSYNEQFF. In DNA form, the CDR3 reads TGTGCCAGCAGTTCGTCAGGGGGGAGCTCCTACAATGAGCAGTTCTTC. Supplemented by reference TRBV28 and TRBJ2-1, the full variable domain reads DVKVTQSSRYLVKRTGEKVFLECVQDMDHENMFWYRQDPGLGLRLIYFSYDVKMKEKGDIPEGYSVSREKKERFSLILESASTNQTSMYLCASSSSGGSSYNEQFFGPGTRLTVL.

This clone was seen a few times. The rearrangement joins TRBV6-5 to TRBJ1-2, with no clear D. In germline, CDR1 is MNHEY, CDR2 SVGAGI. The ends were cut back, 2 bases at V and 0 bases at J, with 7 bases in the middle. The CDR3 spans 14 residues. This CDR3 reads CASSYATTNYGYTF. CDR3 DNA: TGTGCCAGCAGTTACGCGACAACTAACTATGGCTACACCTTC.

The J gene is TRBJ1-2, the V gene TRBV10-1; D gene ambiguous. Germline assignment: CDR1 WNHNN and CDR2 SYGVQD (reference sequence). The ends were cut back, 0 bases at V and 1 base at J, with 6 bases in the middle. CDR3 length: 14 amino acids. The CDR3 region is CASSESSSNYGYTF. The CDR3, as DNA: TGCGCCAGCAGTGAGTCGTCGAGTAACTATGGCTACACCTTC.

The chain couples TRBV27 to TRBJ1-1; 7 bases fit TRBD1. Germline CDR1 is MNHEY and CDR2 is SMNVEV (reference sequence). Unmatched junction bases numbered 15, after V lost 2 bases and J lost 3 bases. This CDR3 region has 18 residues. CDR3 DNA sequence: TGTGCCAGCAGTTTAAAGCTCGACAGGGCCGGGTTTTACACTGAAGCTTTCTTT. This translates into CASSLKLDRAGFYTEAFF.

V and J are TRBV3-1 (or the pseudogene TRBV3-2) and TRBJ1-2, with TRBD1 identical over 12 bases. The germline gives CDR1 LGHDT, CDR2 YNNKEL (reference sequence). CDR3 length equals 20 residues. After removal of 0 bases from V and 5 bases from J, the junction contained 16 bases not matched to a gene. The CDR3 spells CASSQDSYDGTGGSLYGYTF. CDR3 coding DNA: TGTGCCAGCAGCCAAGATTCATACGACGGGACAGGGGGCAGTTTATATGGCTACACCTTC.

J is TRBJ2-2 and V is TRBV9; 7 bases align to TRBD1. This CDR3 contains 15 residues. The V gene's germline CDR1 is SGDLS and CDR2 YYNGEE. The trim removed 3 bases at V and 6 bases at J, leaving 8 bases unmatched. The CDR3 DNA is TGTGCCAGCAGCGCTGACAGGGTACGGGCCGGGGAGCTGTTTTTT. This gives the protein CASSADRVRAGELFF.

The J gene is TRBJ2-3, the V gene TRBV24-1, with 7 bases aligning to TRBD1. In germline, CDR1 is KGHDR, CDR2 SFDVKD. The CDR3 runs to 16 residues. The V gene end was trimmed by 2 bases and the J gene end by 0 bases; junction bases not matched to a gene: 4. The CDR3 nucleotides are TGTGCCACCAGTGATTCTAGACAGGGCAGCACAGATACGCAGTATTTT. This sequence encodes CATSDSRQGSTDTQYF.

The rearrangement links TRBV29-1 to TRBJ2-3; TRBD2 matches 12 bases. Germline CDR1 and CDR2: SQVTM and ANQGSEA. CDR3 length equals 15 residues. V lost 6 bases to trimming and J lost 4 bases; unmatched junction nucleotides: 8. Here the CDR3 reads CSVELLAGGADTQYF. Written as DNA, the CDR3 is TGCAGCGTGGAACTACTAGCGGGAGGCGCAGATACGCAGTATTTT.

V and J are TRBV14 and TRBJ2-2, with D possibly being TRBD2 (6 bases). This CDR3 contains 17 residues. With 1 base removed from V and 1 base from J, the gap between germline ends came to 13 bases. Germline lookup yields CDR1 SGHDN and CDR2 FVKESK. CDR3 sequence reads: CASSQGATAGNTGELFF. The CDR3 nucleotides are TGTGCCAGCAGCCAAGGGGCGACAGCGGGGAACACCGGGGAGCTGTTTTTT. Full variable domain (remainder filled in from reference TRBV14 and TRBJ2-2): EAGVTQFPSHSVIEKGQTVTLRCDPISGHDNLYWYRRVMGKEIKFLLHFVKESKQDESGMPNNRFLAERTGGTYSTLKVQPAELEDSGVYFCASSQGATAGNTGELFFGEGSRLTVL.

This clone was recorded many times. The V call is TRBV28, the J call TRBJ1-5; maybe TRBD1 (6 bases). This CDR3 has 15 amino acids. Germline CDR1 reads MDHEN; CDR2 reads SYDVKM. V was shortened by 3 bases and J by 0 bases, with 9 bases between the two germline ends. As DNA, the CDR3 is TGTGCCAGCAGTTTTGGGGGCATTAGCAATCAGCCCCAGCATTTT. This gives the protein CASSFGGISNQPQHF. The full variable domain, rest sourced from reference TRBV28 and TRBJ1-5, is DVKVTQSSRYLVKRTGEKVFLECVQDMDHENMFWYRQDPGLGLRLIYFSYDVKMKEKGDIPEGYSVSREKKERFSLILESASTNQTSMYLCASSFGGISNQPQHFGDGTRLSIL.

CDR3 DNA: TGTGCCAGCAGCCAAGATAGGCACGGGGGCACTGAAGCTTTCTTT. It encodes CASSQDRHGGTEAFF. This chain joins TRBV3-1 (or the pseudogene TRBV3-2) and TRBJ1-1; the D gene is possibly TRBD1 (5 bases). CDR3 length: 15 amino acids. V was shortened by 0 bases and J by 4 bases, with 12 bases between the two germline ends. Germline V gives CDR1 LGHDT, CDR2 YNNKEL (reference sequence).

The chain combines TRBV7-9 with TRBJ2-5; TRBD2 aligns across 7 bases. The length of the CDR3 is 15 residues. Losses at the gene ends were 5 bases for V and 3 bases for J; bases not matched to a gene: 9. The germline CDR1 and CDR2 sequences are SEHNR and FQNEAQ (reference sequence). CDR3 region: CASSPSGTNKETQYF. The CDR3 DNA follows: TGTGCCAGCAGCCCGTCCGGGACTAACAAAGAGACCCAGTACTTC.

The chain recombines TRBV4-1 with TRBJ2-1, with 8 bases identical to TRBD2. The CDR3 loop spans 18 amino acids. Trimming cost V 4 bases and J 4 bases; bases outside gene matches: 15. Germline loops: CDR1 MGHRA, CDR2 YSYEKL. The CDR3 DNA reads TGCGCCAGCAGCCCCCCCAGCGGGAGCGTCCATCTATACAATGAGCAGTTCTTC. It codes for CASSPPSGSVHLYNEQFF.

The chain combines TRBV28 with TRBJ1-4, with a weak D call TRBD1 (6 bases). Trimming pared 0 bases from V and 4 bases from J, leaving 12 bases between. Looked up from germline, CDR1 is MDHEN and CDR2 is SYDVKM. This CDR3 contains 16 residues. CDR3 coding DNA: TGTGCCAGCAGTTTATGGACAGGAGCTCGTAATGAAAAACTGTTTTTT. Translation: CASSLWTGARNEKLFF.

The chain is built from TRBV21-1 and TRBJ1-2; the table's D gene call, TRBD1, was not cross checked with the DNA. TRBV21-1 is annotated as a pseudogene. This CDR3 comprises 13 residues. Written as DNA, the CDR3 is TGTGCCAGCAGCAAGCTATACAGGGGAGGCTACACCTTC. Translation gives CASSKLYRGGYTF.

This clone was counted a few times. The chain joins TRBV7-3 to TRBJ2-1; 9 bases align to TRBD2. The CDR3 runs 15 residues. Germline CDR1 is SGHTA and CDR2 is FQGTGA. Trimming removed 0 bases from V and 7 bases from J; junction bases left unmatched: 4. For the CDR3, the DNA is TGTGCCAGCAGCTTAACAGGGCTAGCGGGGAATGAGCAGTTCTTC. Residues: CASSLTGLAGNEQFF.

This chain connects TRBV28 to TRBJ2-7; weak D call: TRBD2 (7 bases). There are 17 residues in the CDR3. V was cut by 5 bases and J by 2 bases, with 22 bases left in between. CDR1 and CDR2 from the germline V gene are MDHEN and SYDVKM. The CDR3 sequence is CASSPRLGGGHPYEQYF. CDR3 DNA: TGTGCCAGCAGTCCCCGGCTAGGGGGAGGGCATCCCTACGAGCAGTACTTC.